This TCR beta chain was retrieved from a study of T-cell memory formation after mild COVID-19. Study overall: TCR clusters were mostly donor specific. Study-level results: The study found balanced CD4/CD8 in clones contracting day 15 to 85 and a CD4+ lean in later expanders. The appearance of some responding clones in pre-infection memory suggested that cross-reactive memory joined.

In TCRdb, the 5' RACE reads were re-called with MiXCR into one record per CDR3 protein. The sample yields 250,000 to 300,000 distinct CDR3 sequences, about a sixth seen once. V was cut by 1 base and J by 5 bases, with 5 bases left in between. The CDR3 has 13 residues. Germline V gene sequence: CDR1 SGHAT, CDR2 FQNNGV. For this clonotype: Its cognate antigen is unknown.

The TCR sequence derives from a man younger than 30 who had mild COVID-19 (a few samples of this study predate the infection). Cell type and time point are not known. The sample taken for sequencing was PBMCs or a T cell subset sorted from them (not recorded which). V is TRBV11-2 and J is TRBJ2-2; D remains ambiguous. The CDR3 region is CASSLAATGELFF. The CDR3 DNA reads as TGTGCCAGCAGCTTAGCAGCTACCGGGGAGCTGTTTTTT.